Each of the 20 T cell receptor beta chains below was sequenced from the same sample in a study of blood T cell repertoires in COVID-19. Profiling relied on immunoSEQ multiplex PCR, and the TCRdb table lists in-frame clones only, not all of them. The profile shows tens of thousands of clones, approximately 80% of them singletons. The specimen sequenced was peripheral blood. The receptors here all came from a woman between 65 and 79 years old with acute or convalescent COVID-19.

The chain uses TRBV27 and TRBJ1-1, with TRBD1 as a possible D gene (6 bases). In germline, CDR1 is MNHEY, CDR2 SMNVEV (reference sequence). The CDR3 runs to 15 residues. Trimming left V 11 bases short and J 4 bases short, with 23 bases between. The CDR3 here is CASTGMAGESTEAFF. DNA of the CDR3: TGTGCCTCCACAGGTATGGCAGGGGAGAGCACTGAAGCTTTCTTT.

The V and J genes are TRBV6-6 and TRBJ2-7; TRBD1 is a possible D gene (5 bases). CDR1 MNHNY and CDR2 SVGAGI come from the germline V gene (reference sequence). CDR3 length equals 14 residues. The V gene lost 0 bases and the J gene lost 2 bases, with 8 bases spanning the gap. Here the CDR3 DNA reads TGTGCCAGCAGTTACTCAGACAGAACCTACGAGCAGTACTTC. It encodes CASSYSDRTYEQYF.

The sample holds one count of this clone. V and J are TRBV11-2 and TRBJ2-1; 8 bases align to TRBD2. V was pared by 5 bases and J by 1 base, with 7 bases of the junction left unmatched. Germline loops: CDR1 SGHAT, CDR2 FQNNGV. The CDR3 runs 16 residues. CDR3 sequence reads: CASSLTSGRSYNEQFF. The CDR3 nucleotides are TGTGCCAGCAGCCTCACTAGCGGCCGATCCTACAATGAGCAGTTCTTC.

This sequence joins TRBV5-1 and TRBJ2-3, with 10 bases matching TRBD1. With V trimmed by 0 bases and J by 4 bases, 5 bases remained unmatched. CDR3 length: 16 amino acids. The germline gives CDR1 SGHRS, CDR2 YFSETQ. This CDR3 is CASSLEPGQGPDTQYF. CDR3 nucleotide sequence: TGCGCCAGCAGCTTGGAACCGGGACAGGGGCCAGATACGCAGTATTTT.

The J gene is TRBJ1-6, the V gene TRBV20-1; perhaps TRBD1 as D (5 bases). Germline assignment: CDR1 DFQATT and CDR2 SNEGSKA (reference sequence). V lost 3 bases and J lost 5, with 23 bases in between. The CDR3 is made up of 18 amino acids. CDR3 sequence reads: CSASSWAGQRVDNSPLHF. The CDR3, as DNA: TGCAGTGCTAGTAGCTGGGCAGGGCAGAGAGTAGATAATTCACCCCTCCACTTT.

V and J are TRBV5-4 and TRBJ1-2; 7 positions agree with TRBD1. V shed 4 bases, J shed 0 bases, and the junction held 9 bases outside the gene matches. The CDR3 has 16 residues. Germline assignment: CDR1 SGHNT and CDR2 YYREEE (reference sequence). CDR3 region: CASSRPGTDSNYGYTF. DNA of the CDR3: TGTGCCAGCAGCCGCCCCGGGACAGATTCTAACTATGGCTACACCTTC. The variable domain in full, with the rest retrieved from reference TRBV5-4 and TRBJ1-2, is ETGVTQSPTHLIKTRGQQVTLRCSSQSGHNTVSWYQQALGQGPQFIFQYYREEENGRGNFPPRFSGLQFPNYSSELNVNALELDDSALYLCASSRPGTDSNYGYTFGSGTRLTVV.

The rearrangement joins TRBV5-5 to TRBJ1-2; no definite D call. V lost 2 bases, J lost 2 bases, and 13 bases lay in between. The length of the CDR3 is 15 residues. Germline assignment: CDR1 SGHKS and CDR2 YYEKEE (reference sequence). The CDR3 nucleotides read TGTGCCAGCAGCTTTACCCCCGGGAACAACTATGGCTACACCTTC. It yields the protein CASSFTPGNNYGYTF.

The rearrangement uses TRBV5-1 and TRBJ1-1, with no clear D. In germline, CDR1 is SGHRS, CDR2 YFSETQ. V lost 4 bases to trimming and J lost 0 bases, with 7 bases between them. This CDR3 has 13 amino acids. The CDR3 DNA reads as TGCGCCAGCAGCGTCGGGATGAACACTGAAGCTTTCTTT. The encoded protein is CASSVGMNTEAFF.

V usage is TRBV6-2 or TRBV6-3 and J usage is TRBJ2-1, with 9 bases lining up with TRBD2. The length of the CDR3 is 15 residues. The V gene's germline CDR1 is MNHEY and CDR2 SVGEGT. After removal of 5 bases from V and 8 bases from J, the junction contained 10 bases not matched to a gene. Here the CDR3 reads CASSRGGGGAYEQFF. DNA for the CDR3: TGTGCCAGCAGTCGGGGAGGCGGGGGGGCCTATGAGCAGTTCTTC.

The V gene is TRBV19, the J gene TRBJ2-1; 9 nucleotides line up with TRBD1. CDR3 length: 15 residues. V was clipped by 2 bases and J by 10 bases; unmatched bases: 9. Germline V lookup: CDR1 LNHDA, CDR2 SQIVND (reference sequence). As DNA, the CDR3 is TGTGCCAGTAGTATATCTCGGACAGGGGCGAGGGAGCAGTTCTTC. Encoded protein: CASSISRTGAREQFF.

This chain uses TRBV27 with TRBJ2-5; 7 bases are a match to TRBD1. The germline V gene has CDR1 MNHEY and CDR2 SMNVEV (reference sequence). The CDR3 consists of 14 residues. J gave up 2 bases and V 3 bases, and 3 bases lay outside the gene matches. As DNA, the CDR3 is TGTGCCAGCAGTTTTCGGGACAGACAAGAGACCCAGTACTTC. Translation: CASSFRDRQETQYF.

J is TRBJ1-2 and V is TRBV6-6, with unresolved D. This CDR3 is 16 amino acids long. CDR1 is MNHNY, CDR2 SVGAGI, per germline (reference sequence). Trimming shortened V by 2 bases and J by 4 bases, and 17 bases separated the two germline ends. CDR3: CASSYPSEIATYGYTF. CDR3 DNA: TGTGCCAGCAGTTACCCATCTGAGATTGCTACCTATGGCTACACCTTC.

This clone was seen a handful of times. This sequence joins TRBV5-1 and TRBJ1-6, with a tentative D call TRBD1 (5 bases). The V and J ends lost 6 bases and 8 bases respectively, with 18 bases between them. Per the germline V gene, CDR1 is SGHRS and CDR2 is YFSETQ. The CDR3 totals 15 residues. The CDR3 DNA sequence: TGCGCCAGCACCCCGAGGTCGGGGGGAGATTCACCCCTCCACTTT. Residues: CASTPRSGGDSPLHF.

V is TRBV5-1 and J is TRBJ1-2; D is unresolved. Per the germline V gene, CDR1 is SGHRS and CDR2 is YFSETQ. Trimming took off 5 bases at V and 2 bases at J, with 10 bases between the two ends. The CDR3 contains 13 residues. The chain's CDR3 is CASSRTQNYGYTF. CDR3 coding DNA: TGCGCCAGCAGTCGGACTCAGAACTATGGCTACACCTTC.

The chain combines TRBV11-3 with TRBJ2-1, with 7 positions matching TRBD2. From germline, CDR1 is SGHNT and CDR2 YENEEA. The trim removed 5 bases at V and 4 bases at J, leaving 8 bases unmatched. This CDR3 has 15 amino acids. The CDR3 sequence is CASSPPSGLYNEQFF. The CDR3 DNA sequence: TGTGCCAGCAGCCCGCCTAGCGGCCTATACAATGAGCAGTTCTTC.

The rearrangement links TRBV6-5 to TRBJ2-3; a possible D gene is TRBD2 (7 bases). V was cut by 7 bases and J by 14 bases, with 16 bases left in between. Germline CDR1 is MNHEY and CDR2 is SVGAGI. The CDR3 is 11 residues long. DNA of the CDR3: TGTGCCAGCACCGCGGGGGCGCTCGCGTATTTT. It is translated as CASTAGALAYF.

The rearrangement links TRBV5-1 to TRBJ2-1; D perhaps matches TRBD1 (5 bases). V dropped 3 bases and J dropped 0 bases, with 10 bases sitting between them. The V gene's germline CDR1 is SGHRS and CDR2 YFSETQ. The CDR3 runs to 15 residues. CDR3 protein: CASSSGQSSYNEQFF. In DNA form, the CDR3 reads TGCGCCAGCAGCTCAGGACAAAGCTCCTACAATGAGCAGTTCTTC.

The CDR3 bases are TGTGCCAGCTCACCGGGACTAGCGGTAATCTCTGGGGCCAACGTCCTGACTTTC. It translates to CASSPGLAVISGANVLTF. The J gene is TRBJ2-6, the V gene TRBV18; 11 bases fit TRBD2. The CDR3 has 18 amino acids. Losses at the gene ends were 3 bases for V and 0 bases for J; bases not matched to a gene: 4. Germline V gives CDR1 KGHSH, CDR2 LQKENI.

This clone was found a few times. The chain has TRBV18 and TRBJ2-7, with D tentatively TRBD2 (6 bases). Trimming pared 3 bases from V and 6 bases from J, leaving 18 bases between. The germline gives CDR1 KGHSH, CDR2 LQKENI. The length of the CDR3 is 15 residues. The CDR3 sequence: CASSPVREPLSEQYF. The CDR3 region has the DNA TGTGCCAGCTCACCCGTCCGGGAGCCGCTCTCCGAGCAGTACTTC.

The chain recombines TRBV6-2 or TRBV6-3 with TRBJ2-4; the D gene is possibly TRBD2 (6 bases). Trimming took 0 bases from V and 3 from J, leaving 12 bases between them. Germline-derived CDR1 and CDR2 are MNHEY and SVGEGT. CDR3 length: 16 residues. The DNA of the CDR3 is TGTGCCAGCAGTTACTCGTCCCCAGCGGGCAAAAACATTCAGTACTTC. Translated: CASSYSSPAGKNIQYF.